The rows below give T cell receptor beta chains drawn from one sample of a study of blood T cell repertoires in COVID-19. Clones were read by immunoSEQ multiplex PCR, and TCRdb kept only the in-frame ones, dropping some. The data hold approximately 70,000 clones, with 88% observed a single time. Input material: peripheral blood. These receptors were taken from a human donor in a cohort sampled during active COVID-19. Both conserved end residues are part of each CDR3. The order of the fields is CDR3 protein, CDR3 DNA, clone size, V gene, J gene, D gene. D genes are given only for firm matches. Size tells how often a clone was seen (once, few, many) or the class of an expanded clone, and some rows leave it out.

CTSSVSGGSDYEQYF	TGTACCAGCAGCGTTAGCGGGGGGTCCGACTACGAGCAGTACTTC	-	TRBV7-9	TRBJ2-7	TRBD2
CASSGGQGILSEQYF	TGTGCCAGCAGCGGAGGACAGGGTATTTTGAGCGAGCAGTACTTC	-	TRBV5-4	TRBJ2-7	TRBD1
CASSLSGEAFF	TGTGCCAGCAGCCTAAGTGGTGAAGCTTTCTTT	-	TRBV12-3/TRBV12-4	TRBJ1-1	-
CASSSSGTNTGELFF	TGTGCCAGCAGCAGTAGCGGGACGAACACCGGGGAGCTGTTTTTT	-	TRBV6-5	TRBJ2-2	TRBD2
CASSPGQGGYGYTF	TGTGCCAGCAGCCCCGGACAGGGGGGCTATGGCTACACCTTC	-	TRBV5-6	TRBJ1-2	TRBD1
CASSQDSAGSFWIEQFF	TGTGCCAGCAGCCAAGATTCCGCGGGATCCTTCTGGATTGAGCAGTTCTTC	-	TRBV4-2	TRBJ2-1	-
CSASGAGASTDTQYF	TGCAGTGCTAGTGGAGCGGGGGCTAGCACAGATACGCAGTATTTT	-	TRBV20-1	TRBJ2-3	TRBD2
CASSSGGTSSYNSPLHF	TGTGCCAGCAGCTCCGGAGGAACCAGCTCCTATAATTCACCCCTCCACTTT	-	TRBV5-6	TRBJ1-6	-
CAWSGDRGLDTEAFF	TGTGCCTGGAGCGGGGACAGGGGTTTGGACACTGAAGCTTTCTTT	-	TRBV30	TRBJ1-1	TRBD1
CASSLAGGPIEQFF	TGTGCCAGCAGCTTAGCGGGAGGGCCTATTGAGCAGTTCTTC	-	TRBV11-1	TRBJ2-1	TRBD2
CASSPGQEGAYEQYF	TGCGCCAGCAGCCCAGGACAGGAAGGTGCCTACGAGCAGTACTTC	-	TRBV5-1	TRBJ2-7	TRBD1
CASTQGQAGEQYF	TGTGCCAGCACCCAAGGACAAGCGGGCGAGCAGTACTTC	-	TRBV2	TRBJ2-7	-
CSVPGTSGGYSYNEQFF	TGCAGCGTGCCCGGGACTAGCGGGGGGTACTCCTACAATGAGCAGTTCTTC	-	TRBV29-1	TRBJ2-1	TRBD2
CASSEAWGGQGEQFF	TGTGCCAGCAGTGAAGCATGGGGGGGGCAGGGTGAGCAGTTCTTC	-	TRBV6-1	TRBJ2-1	-
CASSRTGGHGYTF	TGTGCCAGCAGCCGGACAGGGGGCCATGGCTACACCTTC	-	TRBV5-4	TRBJ1-2	TRBD1
CASSIQDRPSYEQYF	TGTGCCAGTAGTATCCAGGACAGACCCTCCTACGAGCAGTACTTC	-	TRBV19	TRBJ2-7	-
CASSEARDTYGYTF	TGTGCCAGCAGTGAAGCCCGGGACACATATGGCTACACCTTC	-	TRBV2	TRBJ1-2	-
CASSQGRDRGLDEQFF	TGTGCCAGCAGCCAAGGACGGGACAGGGGGTTAGATGAGCAGTTCTTC	-	TRBV4-2	TRBJ2-1	TRBD1
CASSLTGGRAYYEQFF	TGTGCCAGCAGCCTAACGGGGGGGAGGGCTTACTATGAGCAGTTCTTC	-	TRBV7-8	TRBJ2-1	TRBD2
CASSVAHSGGAYNEQFF	TGTGCCAGCAGCGTAGCCCATAGCGGGGGGGCATATAATGAGCAGTTCTTC	-	TRBV9	TRBJ2-1	TRBD2
CASSIAPTGVTEAFF	TGTGCCAGTAGTATAGCCCCCACAGGGGTCACTGAAGCTTTCTTT	-	TRBV19	TRBJ1-1	TRBD1
CASNPGHPVSGNTIYF	TGCGCCAGCAACCCGGGACACCCAGTCTCTGGAAACACCATATATTTT	once	TRBV23-1	TRBJ1-3	-
CASSLSGGQETQYF	TGTGCCAGCAGTCTTAGCGGGGGTCAAGAGACCCAGTACTTC	-	TRBV3-1/TRBV3-2	TRBJ2-5	TRBD2
CASSVTGSNQPQHF	TGTGCCAGTTCGGTGACAGGGTCCAATCAGCCCCAGCATTTT	-	TRBV19	TRBJ1-5	TRBD1
CASSRLDPNEKLFF	TGTGCCAGCAGCAGGCTAGACCCTAATGAAAAACTGTTTTTT	once	TRBV5-5	TRBJ1-4	-
CASSSGTSGSRTGELFF	TGTGCCAGCAGTTCCGGGACTAGCGGGAGTCGCACCGGGGAGCTGTTTTTT	-	TRBV5-8	TRBJ2-2	TRBD2
CASSLLGYTF	TGTGCCAGCAGTCTCCTTGGCTACACCTTC	-	TRBV6-5	TRBJ1-2	-
CASTERQRYNSPLHF	TGTGCCAGTACGGAACGACAGAGATATAATTCACCCCTCCACTTT	-	TRBV19	TRBJ1-6	-
CASSQAVAGDYGYTF	TGTGCCAGCAGCCAAGCAGTAGCAGGGGATTATGGCTACACCTTC	-	TRBV3-1/TRBV3-2	TRBJ1-2	-
CASSLPGELTNQPQHF	TGTGCCAGCAGTCTCCCGGGGGAGTTGACGAATCAGCCCCAGCATTTT	-	TRBV28	TRBJ1-5	-
CASSPGPQSYGYTF	TGTGCCAGCAGCCCGGGTCCCCAAAGCTATGGCTACACCTTC	once	TRBV5-4	TRBJ1-2	-
CASRRGSNTEAFF	TGTGCCAGCAGGAGGGGGAGTAACACTGAAGCTTTCTTT	-	TRBV6-6	TRBJ1-1	-
CASSYTAGAADTQYF	TGTGCCAGCAGTTACACAGCGGGGGCCGCAGATACGCAGTATTTT	-	TRBV6-2/TRBV6-3	TRBJ2-3	TRBD2
CAIRGAGVRTGELFF	TGTGCCATCAGGGGAGCGGGAGTTCGGACCGGGGAGCTGTTTTTT	once	TRBV10-3	TRBJ2-2	TRBD2
CAIKLGQAPGNTIYF	TGTGCCATCAAGTTAGGACAGGCGCCGGGAAACACCATATATTTT	few	TRBV10-3	TRBJ1-3	TRBD1
CATSRGQGDGEKLFF	TGTGCCACCAGCAGGGGACAGGGAGACGGTGAAAAACTGTTTTTT	-	TRBV15	TRBJ1-4	TRBD1
CASSQAGLATYEQYF	TGTGCCAGCAGCCAAGCTGGACTAGCGACATACGAGCAGTACTTC	-	TRBV4-2	TRBJ2-7	TRBD2
CASSPPSGSAYEQYF	TGTGCCAGCAGCCCCCCTAGCGGGTCAGCCTACGAGCAGTACTTC	-	TRBV7-9	TRBJ2-7	TRBD2
CASSPQTDLRTEAFF	TGTGCCAGCAGCCCACAGACAGATCTTAGAACTGAAGCTTTCTTT	-	TRBV7-8	TRBJ1-1	-
CASSDSEETQYF	TGTGCCAGCAGTGACTCAGAAGAGACCCAGTACTTC	-	TRBV2	TRBJ2-5	-
CASSTLDSWAGELFF	TGTGCCAGCAGCACCCTGGACAGTTGGGCCGGGGAGCTGTTTTTT	few	TRBV9	TRBJ2-2	-
CASSPWDRGDEQFF	TGTGCCAGCAGTCCTTGGGACAGGGGCGATGAGCAGTTCTTC	-	TRBV28	TRBJ2-1	TRBD1
CAWNFREKNTEAFF	TGTGCCTGGAATTTTCGAGAGAAAAACACTGAAGCTTTCTTT	-	TRBV30	TRBJ1-1	-
CATSRVARLNTGELFF	TGTGCCACCAGCAGAGTCGCCAGGCTGAACACCGGGGAGCTGTTTTTT	once	TRBV15	TRBJ2-2	-
CASSRGTGHTEAFF	TGTGCCAGCAGTCGGGGAACTGGGCACACTGAAGCTTTCTTT	-	TRBV2	TRBJ1-1	-
CASSAKQGHRDTEAFF	TGTGCCAGCAGTGCCAAACAGGGCCACAGGGACACTGAAGCTTTCTTT	-	TRBV27	TRBJ1-1	-
CASRGSGTVNYGYTF	TGTGCCAGCAGGGGATCCGGGACAGTTAACTATGGCTACACCTTC	once	TRBV2	TRBJ1-2	TRBD1
CASSLSPTGGDYGYTF	TGTGCCAGCAGCCTTTCCCCCACGGGGGGCGACTATGGCTACACCTTC	-	TRBV3-1/TRBV3-2	TRBJ1-2	-
CASSPTTSLNTGELFF	TGCGCCAGCAGCCCGACAACTAGTCTGAACACCGGGGAGCTGTTTTTT	-	TRBV5-1	TRBJ2-2	-
CASSPGTENTEAFF	TGTGCCAGCAGCCCCGGGACAGAGAACACTGAAGCTTTCTTT	-	TRBV7-9	TRBJ1-1	TRBD1
CASSELPSGAYNEQFF	TGTGCCAGCAGTGAACTGCCTAGCGGGGCCTACAATGAGCAGTTCTTC	-	TRBV6-1	TRBJ2-1	TRBD2
CASSRLAGEGETQYF	TGTGCCAGCTCACGCCTAGCGGGAGAAGGGGAGACCCAGTACTTC	-	TRBV18	TRBJ2-5	TRBD2
CASSLTAGVETQYF	TGTGCCAGCAGTTTAACGGCGGGAGTAGAGACCCAGTACTTC	-	TRBV27	TRBJ2-5	TRBD2
CASSALGGSMNTEAFF	TGTGCCAGCAGTGCCTTAGGGGGCTCCATGAACACTGAAGCTTTCTTT	-	TRBV6-1	TRBJ1-1	TRBD1
CASSLLAGGFYNEQFF	TGTGCCAGCAGCCTCTTAGCGGGAGGGTTCTACAATGAGCAGTTCTTC	-	TRBV11-2	TRBJ2-1	TRBD2
CASSPTGEGETQYF	TGTGCCAGCAGCCCGACAGGGGAGGGGGAGACCCAGTACTTC	-	TRBV6-5	TRBJ2-5	-
CATNRDTDTQYF	TGTGCCACCAACAGGGACACAGATACGCAGTATTTT	-	TRBV24-1	TRBJ2-3	-
CASSLEGGRANYGYTF	TGTGCCAGCAGCTTAGAGGGAGGCAGGGCCAACTATGGCTACACCTTC	-	TRBV7-2	TRBJ1-2	-
CASSATGITGNTIYF	TGCGCCAGCAGCGCTACAGGGATTACTGGAAACACCATATATTTT	once	TRBV5-1	TRBJ1-3	-